The 27 T cell receptor beta chains below come from one sample, sequenced in a study of blood T cell repertoires in COVID-19. Produced via immunoSEQ multiplex PCR; TCRdb's table is partial and in-frame only. The table lists around 77,000 clones, about 81% of them singletons. The material sequenced was peripheral blood. These receptors were collected from a human donor in a cohort sampled during active COVID-19.

In this sample, this clone turned up once. The J gene is TRBJ2-1, the V gene TRBV19; 12 nucleotides agree with TRBD2. CDR1 is LNHDA, CDR2 SQIVND, per germline (reference sequence). This CDR3 is 13 amino acids long. The junction had 8 bases not matched to a gene; V was cut back by 5 bases and J by 15 bases. CDR3 sequence: CASSPLAGGPLFF. The CDR3 DNA reads TGTGCCAGTAGTCCGCTAGCGGGGGGGCCTTTGTTCTTC. The full variable domain, in which reference TRBV19 and TRBJ2-1 provide the parts outside the CDR3, is DGGITQSPKYLFRKEGQNVTLSCEQNLNHDAMYWYRQDPGQGLRLIYYSQIVNDFQKGDIAEGYSVSREKKESFPLTVTSAQKNPTAFYLCASSPLAGGPLFFGPGTRLTVL.

This chain uses TRBV2 with TRBJ1-4; D gene ambiguous. V was cut by 6 bases and J by 4 bases, with 6 bases left in between. The CDR3 contains 12 residues. Per germline, CDR1 SNHLY and CDR2 FYNNEI. CDR3 sequence reads: CASRTDNEKLFF. Written as DNA, the CDR3 is TGTGCCAGCAGGACTGATAATGAAAAACTGTTTTTT.

This clone was detected a few times. The same CDR3 arises from other DNA sequences in this sample as well. This chain connects TRBV6-5 to TRBJ2-7, with 7 bases lining up with TRBD1. Germline V gene data show CDR1 as MNHEY and CDR2 as SVGAGI. Germline trimming cut 5 bases from V and 4 bases from J; bases unmatched to any gene: 5. This CDR3 is 13 amino acids long. The CDR3, as DNA: TGTGCCAGCAGTCGGGACAGAAAATACGAGCAGTACTTC. This gives the protein CASSRDRKYEQYF.

This clone was counted a single time. The V and J genes are TRBV9 and TRBJ2-1; 10 nucleotides align to TRBD2. Trimming at V came to 6 bases and at J to 4 bases, leaving 1 base not matched to a gene. This CDR3 is 13 amino acids long. Germline CDR1 SGDLS, CDR2 YYNGEE. This CDR3 is CASTSGGYNEQFF. In DNA, the CDR3 is TGTGCCAGCACTAGCGGGGGTTACAATGAGCAGTTCTTC.

The chain combines TRBV2 with TRBJ2-6; 10 positions match TRBD2. This CDR3 is built from 17 residues. Per the germline V gene, CDR1 is SNHLY and CDR2 is FYNNEI. The J segment lost 2 bases and the V segment lost 6 bases, leaving 7 bases of the junction unmatched. The CDR3 bases are TGTGCCAGCAGGGAAAGCGGGGGGGCAGCTGGGGCCAACGTCCTGACTTTC. It yields the protein CASRESGGAAGANVLTF. Using reference TRBV2 and TRBJ2-6 for the parts outside the CDR3, the full variable domain is EPEVTQTPSHQVTQMGQEVILRCVPISNHLYFYWYRQILGQKVEFLVSFYNNEISEKSEIFDDQFSVERPDGSNFTLKIRSTKLEDSAMYFCASRESGGAAGANVLTFGAGSRLTVL.

The rearrangement uses TRBV7-6 and TRBJ1-4, with 7 nucleotides matching TRBD1. Germline lookup yields CDR1 SGHVS and CDR2 FNYEAQ. The CDR3 length is 15 residues. Trimming took 4 bases from V and 1 from J; bases not matched to a gene: 3. CDR3 coding DNA: TGTGCCAGCAGCTCGACAGGGCTAACTAATGAAAAACTGTTTTTT. This gives the protein CASSSTGLTNEKLFF.

The chain couples TRBV10-3 to TRBJ1-1; weak D call: TRBD1 (5 bases). Trimming took 0 bases from V and 8 from J, leaving 7 bases between them. This CDR3 is built from 12 residues. Per germline, CDR1 ENHRY and CDR2 SYGVKD. The CDR3 is CAISESQGEAFF. The CDR3 DNA reads as TGTGCCATCAGTGAGTCGCAGGGCGAAGCTTTCTTT.

The rearrangement links TRBV6-5 to TRBJ2-7, with 8 bases lining up with TRBD1. The V gene's germline CDR1 is MNHEY and CDR2 SVGAGI. J was trimmed by 4 bases and V by 6 bases; bases with no gene match: 8. The CDR3 sequence is 14 residues long. CDR3 protein: CASRTPGGRYEQYF. The CDR3 coding sequence is TGTGCCAGCAGGACGCCAGGGGGCAGGTACGAGCAGTACTTC.

The CDR3 DNA is TGCGCCAGCAGCCGGGGGGTGGACAGGGAGAACACTGAAGCTTTCTTT. It translates to CASSRGVDRENTEAFF. The chain recombines TRBV4-3 with TRBJ1-1, with 8 bases identical to TRBD1. Germline CDR1 and CDR2: LGHNA and YSLEER. With V trimmed by 4 bases and J by 1 base, 8 bases remained unmatched. The CDR3 runs to 16 residues.

This clone was recorded once. CDR3 in amino acids: CASTPRRGDGYTF. The CDR3 DNA sequence: TGTGCCAGCACTCCCCGGCGGGGAGATGGCTACACCTTC. The V call is TRBV12-3 or TRBV12-4, the J call TRBJ1-2, with D unclear. V lost 7 bases, J lost 6 bases, and 15 bases lay in between. This CDR3 is built from 13 residues.

This rearrangement joins TRBV5-4 to TRBJ2-7; 10 nucleotides match TRBD2. The CDR3 sequence is 16 residues long. V dropped 4 bases and J dropped 3; count of bases not matched to a gene: 10. Germline V gene data show CDR1 as SGHNT and CDR2 as YYREEE (reference sequence). CDR3 in amino acids: CASSPRGSGGFYEQYF. As DNA, the CDR3 is TGTGCCAGCAGCCCTCGGGGTAGCGGGGGGTTCTACGAGCAGTACTTC.

V usage is TRBV2 and J usage is TRBJ2-5; 9 nucleotides line up with TRBD1. J gave up 5 bases and V 5 bases, and 9 bases lay outside the gene matches. There are 15 residues in the CDR3. The germline CDR1 and CDR2 sequences are SNHLY and FYNNEI. For the CDR3, the DNA is TGTGCCAGCAGTCATCCGGTAGGACAGGGGGAGACCCAGTACTTC. Amino acids: CASSHPVGQGETQYF. Based on the CDR3 plus reference TRBV2 and TRBJ2-5, the full variable domain is EPEVTQTPSHQVTQMGQEVILRCVPISNHLYFYWYRQILGQKVEFLVSFYNNEISEKSEIFDDQFSVERPDGSNFTLKIRSTKLEDSAMYFCASSHPVGQGETQYFGPGTRLLVL.

The chain has TRBV30 and TRBJ2-5, with 8 bases identical to TRBD1. In germline, CDR1 is GTSNPN, CDR2 SVGIG (reference sequence). The CDR3 contains 14 residues. The V and J ends lost 1 base and 3 bases, in that order; junction bases with no gene match: 4. The CDR3 nucleotides read TGTGCCTGGAGTGGGACAGGGCGGGAAGAGACCCAGTACTTC. Translation: CAWSGTGREETQYF.

The rearrangement links TRBV4-1 to TRBJ2-3; 8 bases agree with TRBD2. Germline V gives CDR1 MGHRA, CDR2 YSYEKL. J lost 8 bases, V lost 1 base, and 5 bases had no gene match. The CDR3 runs 14 residues. CDR3 sequence reads: CASSQAGGHITQYF. Here the CDR3 DNA reads TGCGCCAGCAGCCAAGCGGGGGGGCATATTACGCAGTATTTT.

V and J are TRBV3-1 (or the pseudogene TRBV3-2) and TRBJ1-1; D gene unclear. Germline assignment: CDR1 LGHDT and CDR2 YNNKEL (reference sequence). This CDR3 is built from 13 residues. Trimming cost V 4 bases and J 1 base, with 7 bases left between them. The CDR3 DNA reads TGTGCCAGCAGCCGAACAGCGAACACTGAAGCTTTCTTT. This gives the protein CASSRTANTEAFF.

For this clone: The junction departs from the called germline gene at one end, perhaps through a read error. V gene TRBV9 combines with J gene TRBJ2-3; 11 bases fit TRBD2. The CDR3 length is 17 residues. Germline V gene lookup returns CDR1 SGDLS and CDR2 YYNGEE. This CDR3 is CAGSTSLAGGWADTQYF. In nucleotides, the CDR3 is TGTGCCGGCAGCACCTCGTTAGCGGGGGGGTGGGCAGATACGCAGTATTTT.

The V and J genes are TRBV19 and TRBJ1-2, with a tentative D call TRBD1 (6 bases). In germline, CDR1 is LNHDA, CDR2 SQIVND (reference sequence). The germline V and J ends were trimmed by 3 bases and 5 bases, with 16 bases remaining between them. The CDR3 runs to 15 residues. The CDR3 DNA is TGTGCCAGTAGTATCCCACCCGGGGGGCGATATGGCTACACCTTC. Translated: CASSIPPGGRYGYTF.

V usage is TRBV14 and J usage is TRBJ1-1; D gene uncertain. V lost 0 bases, J lost 1 base, and 3 bases lay in between. The CDR3 length is 13 residues. Germline CDR1 is SGHDN and CDR2 is FVKESK. The CDR3 here is CASSQDRNTEAFF. The DNA of the CDR3 is TGTGCCAGCAGCCAAGACAGGAACACTGAAGCTTTCTTT.

The rearrangement uses TRBV7-9 and TRBJ1-2, with D uncertain. V was pared by 5 bases and J by 3 bases, with 16 bases between. CDR3 size: 15 residues. In germline, CDR1 is SEHNR, CDR2 FQNEAQ (reference sequence). Here the CDR3 reads CASSLGRGRDYGYTF. The CDR3 DNA follows: TGTGCCAGCAGCCTTGGACGCGGGAGGGACTATGGCTACACCTTC.

The V call is TRBV4-1, the J call TRBJ1-6, with D maybe TRBD1 (6 bases). V shed 3 bases and J shed 0 bases, with 12 bases lying between them. Germline V gene lookup returns CDR1 MGHRA and CDR2 YSYEKL. The CDR3 consists of 17 residues. The CDR3 sequence: CASSHTPDSSYNSPLHF. CDR3 bases: TGCGCCAGCAGCCACACCCCGGACAGCTCCTATAATTCACCCCTCCACTTT.

This clone was counted only a few times. The V call is TRBV7-9, the J call TRBJ2-2, with 9 bases aligning to TRBD1. The CDR3 has 15 residues. V was clipped by 1 base and J by 6 bases; unmatched bases: 3. The germline V gene encodes CDR1 SEHNR and CDR2 FQNEAQ (reference sequence). The CDR3 is CASSLGGQGPGELFF. DNA for the CDR3: TGTGCCAGCAGCTTAGGAGGACAGGGGCCCGGGGAGCTGTTTTTT.

This clone was observed a handful of times. This chain connects TRBV5-1 to TRBJ2-1, with 8 bases fitting TRBD2. CDR1 is SGHRS, CDR2 YFSETQ, per germline. Trimming took 0 bases from V and 7 from J; bases not matched to a gene: 6. The CDR3 length is 15 residues. The DNA of the CDR3 is TGCGCCAGCAGCTTGGGACTAGCGAATGGGAATGAGCAGTTCTTC. Its translation: CASSLGLANGNEQFF.

This chain uses TRBV11-3 with TRBJ1-1; the D is unclear. Germline lookup yields CDR1 SGHNT and CDR2 YENEEA. Trimming left V 2 bases short and J 2 bases short, with 6 bases between. CDR3 length: 13 amino acids. Here the CDR3 DNA reads TGTGCCAGCAGCTTATTATTAAACACTGAAGCTTTCTTT. This encodes CASSLLLNTEAFF. Combining the CDR3 with reference TRBV11-3 and TRBJ1-1 gives the whole variable domain EAGVVQSPRYKIIEKKQPVAFWCNPISGHNTLYWYLQNLGQGPELLIRYENEEAVDDSQLPKDRFSAERLKGVDSTLKIQPAELGDSAVYLCASSLLLNTEAFFGQGTRLTVV.

The rearrangement links TRBV11-2 to TRBJ1-3, with D possibly matching TRBD1 (5 bases). Trimming pared 5 bases from V and 2 bases from J, leaving 13 bases between. The length of the CDR3 is 15 residues. The V gene's germline CDR1 is SGHAT and CDR2 FQNNGV. The CDR3 region has the DNA TGTGCCAGCAGCCACCCGGGAGGGGCTGGAAACACCATATATTTT. It specifies CASSHPGGAGNTIYF. The full variable domain, its missing parts supplied by reference TRBV11-2 and TRBJ1-3, is EAGVAQSPRYKIIEKRQSVAFWCNPISGHATLYWYQQILGQGPKLLIQFQNNGVVDDSQLPKDRFSAERLKGVDSTLKIQPAKLEDSAVYLCASSHPGGAGNTIYFGEGSWLTVV.

V is TRBV11-2 and J is TRBJ2-1; D unresolved. The CDR3 covers 13 residues. CDR1 and CDR2 (germline): SGHAT, FQNNGV. V was clipped by 3 bases and J by 4 bases, with 7 bases between them. CDR3 region: CASSLTFYNEQFF. For the CDR3, the DNA is TGTGCCAGCAGCTTGACATTTTACAATGAGCAGTTCTTC.

The chain combines TRBV6-1 with TRBJ1-2; D possibly corresponds to TRBD1 (5 bases). Germline CDR1 and CDR2: MNHNS and SASEGT. V was cut by 3 bases and J by 10 bases, with 18 bases left in between. This CDR3 contains 14 residues. The CDR3 reads CASSEASRALDYTF. For the CDR3, the DNA is TGTGCCAGCAGTGAGGCCAGCAGGGCTTTAGACTACACCTTC.

In this sample, this clone turned up a few times. The chain combines TRBV10-2 with TRBJ2-1; 11 bases are shared with TRBD2. Germline V gives CDR1 WSHSY, CDR2 SAAADI. This CDR3 region has 17 residues. The V segment lost 8 bases and the J segment 0 bases; nucleotides outside the gene matches: 9. The CDR3 DNA reads TGCGCCAGCTCTTATACCGGGACTAGCGGCTCCTACAATGAGCAGTTCTTC. Translating gives CASSYTGTSGSYNEQFF.